The clone carrying this TCR beta chain showed up just a few times. Its antigen remains unidentified. V gave up 0 bases and J gave up 6 bases, with 6 bases separating them. There are 12 residues in the CDR3. The V gene's germline CDR1 is SGDLS and CDR2 YYNGEE. The data originate from a study of PD-1 blockade in classical Hodgkin lymphoma. Study-level background: Intravenous infusions of nivolumab 3 mg/kg reached patients every 2 weeks.

Each patient's relapse followed autologous stem cell transplantation, and brentuximab vedotin exposure varied. Progressive disease, partial response or complete response was each patient's best response. Profiling relied on immunoSEQ multiplex PCR, and the TCRdb table lists in-frame clones only, not all of them. The sample yields fewer than 55,000 clones, approximately 91% seen once. Study-level points and caveats: According to reports, newly diagnosed patients had lower baseline TCR diversity than healthy donors, and relapsed/refractory patients had lower baseline TCR diversity still. Repertoire differences lack defined causes, possibly disease activity or prior therapy.

This receptor was obtained from a human donor with classical Hodgkin lymphoma. The chain links TRBV9 to TRBJ1-2; the D is unclear. Sequenced here: peripheral blood mononuclear cells (PBMCs), sampled at baseline. This chain's CDR3 is CASSVATNGYTF. The CDR3 nucleotides read TGTGCCAGCAGCGTAGCTACGAATGGCTACACCTTC. The full variable domain, its missing parts supplied by reference TRBV9 and TRBJ1-2, is DSGVTQTPKHLITATGQRVTLRCSPRSGDLSVYWYQQSLDQGLQFLIQYYNGEERAKGNILERFSAQQFPDLHSELNLSSLELGDSALYFCASSVATNGYTFGSGTRLTVV.